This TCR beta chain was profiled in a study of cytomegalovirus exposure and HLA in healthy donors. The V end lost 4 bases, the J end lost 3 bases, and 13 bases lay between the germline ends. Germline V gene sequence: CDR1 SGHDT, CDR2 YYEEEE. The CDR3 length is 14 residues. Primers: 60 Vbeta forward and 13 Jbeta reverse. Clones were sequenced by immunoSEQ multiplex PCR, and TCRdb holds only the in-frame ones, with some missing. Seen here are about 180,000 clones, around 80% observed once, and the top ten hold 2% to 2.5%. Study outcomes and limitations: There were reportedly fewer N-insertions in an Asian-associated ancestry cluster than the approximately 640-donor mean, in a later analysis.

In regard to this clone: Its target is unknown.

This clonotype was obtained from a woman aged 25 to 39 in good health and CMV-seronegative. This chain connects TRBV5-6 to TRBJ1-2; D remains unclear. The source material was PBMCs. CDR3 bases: TGTGCCAGCAGCCTGGCAGTCGATCACTATGGCTACACCTTC. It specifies CASSLAVDHYGYTF.